The rows below give T cell receptor beta chains drawn from one sample of a study of blood T cell repertoires in COVID-19. The protocol was immunoSEQ multiplex PCR, while the TCRdb copy is restricted to in-frame clones and leaves out a portion. The table lists over 200,000 clones, approximately 90% of them singletons. The specimen sequenced was peripheral blood. Receptors were obtained from a man aged 30 to 45 who had recovered from COVID-19. The CDR3 runs from the conserved cysteine through the conserved F or W. D genes are given only for firm matches. Not every row has a clone size; where given, it reads once, few, many or a size class.

CDR3 length,J gene,clone size,V gene,D gene,CDR3 DNA,CDR3 protein
13,TRBJ1-1,-,TRBV7-9,-,TGTGCCAGCAGCTTTGAGGTGGGCACTGAAGCTTTCTTT,CASSFEVGTEAFF
16,TRBJ2-2,few,TRBV27,-,TGTGCCAGCAGTTTATCGTATCGGGGATTGACCGGGGAGCTGTTTTTT,CASSLSYRGLTGELFF
16,TRBJ2-7,-,TRBV29-1,-,TGCAGCGTTGGAAAGGACCCCTGGGAGAACTCCTACGAGCAGTACTTC,CSVGKDPWENSYEQYF
14,TRBJ1-1,-,TRBV11-2,-,TGTGCCAGCAGCTTAGGGGGCGAAAACACTGAAGCTTTCTTT,CASSLGGENTEAFF
15,TRBJ2-3,few,TRBV7-8,TRBD2,TGTGCCAGCAGGGCCCTAGCGGGGACCACAGATACGCAGTATTTT,CASRALAGTTDTQYF
17,TRBJ1-5,few,TRBV19,TRBD1,TGTGCCAGTAGTCGCGGGGACAGGGACCGACTCAATCAGCCCCAGCATTTT,CASSRGDRDRLNQPQHF
16,TRBJ2-1,-,TRBV5-1,-,TGCGCCAGCAGCTTGGCAGGGGTGAGCTCCTACAATGAGCAGTTCTTC,CASSLAGVSSYNEQFF
18,TRBJ2-5,-,TRBV4-2,-,TGTGCCAGCAGCCAAGATATGGGCTCGGGAGCAGACTCCGAGACCCAGTACTTC,CASSQDMGSGADSETQYF
15,TRBJ2-1,-,TRBV5-4,-,TGTGCCAGCAGCTCCGGGACTGGGGGTTACAATGAGCAGTTCTTC,CASSSGTGGYNEQFF
12,TRBJ2-7,-,TRBV9,TRBD1,TGTGCCAGCAGCTTCCGGGACAGCGAGCAGTACTTC,CASSFRDSEQYF
13,TRBJ2-7,-,TRBV5-1,TRBD2,TGCGCCAGCAGCTGGAGCGGGGCCTACGAGCAGTACTTC,CASSWSGAYEQYF
13,TRBJ1-2,-,TRBV7-9,TRBD1,TGTGCCAGCAGACTGACAGGGACCTATGGCTACACCTTC,CASRLTGTYGYTF
16,TRBJ2-2,-,TRBV19,TRBD2,TGTGCCAGTACCAGATTAGCGGGGGGCAGTACCGGGGAGCTGTTTTTT,CASTRLAGGSTGELFF
14,TRBJ2-1,-,TRBV2,-,TGTGCCAGCAGGGTCCGGGACATCTACAATGAGCAGTTCTTC,CASRVRDIYNEQFF
15,TRBJ1-2,-,TRBV27,-,TGTGCCAGCAGTTTTTTGGGGGGGCGCTTCCCTGGCTACACCTTC,CASSFLGGRFPGYTF
16,TRBJ1-6,-,TRBV13,-,TGTGCCAGCAGCTTAGGGAGGGGGTCCTATAATTCACCCCTCCACTTT,CASSLGRGSYNSPLHF
13,TRBJ1-1,-,TRBV7-8,TRBD1,TGTGCCAGCAGCTTATCAGGGGGCACTGAAGCTTTCTTT,CASSLSGGTEAFF
11,TRBJ1-1,few,TRBV19,-,TGTGCCAGTAGTGGGGGGACTGAAGCTTTCTTT,CASSGGTEAFF
18,TRBJ1-5,-,TRBV27,TRBD1,TGTGCCAGCAGTTTAAAGCCTCCCTCGGGACAGGGGTCTCAGCCCCAGCATTTT,CASSLKPPSGQGSQPQHF
15,TRBJ2-7,-,TRBV2,TRBD2,TGTGCCAGCAGTATTACTAGCGGAAGCTCTTACGAGCAGTACTTC,CASSITSGSSYEQYF
14,TRBJ2-7,-,TRBV9,-,TGTGCCAGCAGCGTCGAGGGAGTTTCCTACGAGCAGTACTTC,CASSVEGVSYEQYF
15,TRBJ2-1,once,TRBV4-3,TRBD2,TGCGCCAGCAGGTGGACTAGCGGGGGTCCCAATGAGCAGTTCTTC,CASRWTSGGPNEQFF
15,TRBJ1-3,-,TRBV29-1,TRBD1,TGCAGCGCCGCACAGACAGGGAATAATGGAAACACCATATATTTT,CSAAQTGNNGNTIYF
13,TRBJ1-1,-,TRBV30,-,TGTGCATCGCTTCCTATAACGGGAGTAGTGGCTTTCTTT,CASLPITGVVAFF
15,TRBJ1-6,-,TRBV5-6,-,TGCCGGGAGCCGATAATTAGCTCCTATAATTCACCCCTCCACTTT,CREPIISSYNSPLHF
13,TRBJ2-5,-,TRBV10-1,TRBD2,TGCGCCAGCCGAGCGGGGGGACAAGAGACCCAGTACTTC,CASRAGGQETQYF
12,TRBJ2-5,-,TRBV30,-,TGTGCCTGGACAGTACAGAAAGAGACCCAGTACTTC,CAWTVQKETQYF
12,TRBJ1-1,-,TRBV6-5,-,TGTGCCAGCACCTACCAGGTCACTGAAGCTTTCTTT,CASTYQVTEAFF
12,TRBJ1-1,-,TRBV29-1,-,TGCAGCGTTACAGGCTTGAACACTGAAGCTTTCTTT,CSVTGLNTEAFF
14,TRBJ1-1,-,TRBV5-1,-,TGCGCCAGCAGCTTGGCTCAGGGGAGCACTGAAGCTTTCTTT,CASSLAQGSTEAFF
15,TRBJ2-1,once,TRBV30,TRBD1,TGTGCCTGGAGATCGGGACAGGGGTTTTACAATGAGCAGTTCTTC,CAWRSGQGFYNEQFF
17,TRBJ2-3,few,TRBV2,TRBD2,TGTGCCAGCAGTAAAAGGATGGGGCTAGCGGACTACGATACGCAGTATTTT,CASSKRMGLADYDTQYF
13,TRBJ1-5,-,TRBV11-2,-,TGTGCCAGCAGCTTAGAGAGGAATCAGCCCCAGCATTTT,CASSLERNQPQHF
17,TRBJ2-2,-,TRBV9,-,TGTGCCAGCAGCGCTCCAGTGGGGGGGCGAAACACCGGGGAGCTGTTTTTT,CASSAPVGGRNTGELFF
15,TRBJ2-7,-,TRBV19,-,TGTGCCAGTAGTAAGAAGGGGACACCCTCTCGGGAGCAGTACTTC,CASSKKGTPSREQYF
15,TRBJ2-2,-,TRBV19,TRBD2,TGTGCCAGTCAGGTTATAGCGGGGACCACCGGGGAGCTGTTTTTT,CASQVIAGTTGELFF
17,TRBJ2-4,-,TRBV6-1,-,TGTGCCAGCAGTGAAAAAGCACGGTCAGGGGCCAAAAACATTCAGTACTTC,CASSEKARSGAKNIQYF
15,TRBJ2-3,once,TRBV18,TRBD2,TGTGCCAGCTCCGAGCTAGCGGGGGGCACAGATACGCAGTATTTT,CASSELAGGTDTQYF
15,TRBJ1-3,-,TRBV7-6,-,TGTGCCAGCAGCTTAACTACAGGGTCTGGAAACACCATATATTTT,CASSLTTGSGNTIYF
15,TRBJ1-5,few,TRBV3-1/TRBV3-2,-,TGTGCCAGCAGCCGAGTTGGAGTCAGACATCAGCCCCAGCATTTT,CASSRVGVRHQPQHF
14,TRBJ1-5,-,TRBV5-1,-,TGCGCCAGCAGCTGGGGGCCCGACGGTCAGCCCCAGCATTTT,CASSWGPDGQPQHF
14,TRBJ2-3,-,TRBV6-5,-,TGTGCCAGCAGTTCCCGAGCCGGAGCAGATACGCAGTATTTT,CASSSRAGADTQYF
19,TRBJ1-4,-,TRBV1,-,TGCACCAGCAGCCAAGACCAGGGGCCCCTAGTTGCAACTAATGAAAAACTGTTTTTT,CTSSQDQGPLVATNEKLFF
15,TRBJ2-2,-,TRBV30,-,TGTGCCTGGTTGGTACCGGGGACTTACACCGGGGAGCTGTTTTTT,CAWLVPGTYTGELFF